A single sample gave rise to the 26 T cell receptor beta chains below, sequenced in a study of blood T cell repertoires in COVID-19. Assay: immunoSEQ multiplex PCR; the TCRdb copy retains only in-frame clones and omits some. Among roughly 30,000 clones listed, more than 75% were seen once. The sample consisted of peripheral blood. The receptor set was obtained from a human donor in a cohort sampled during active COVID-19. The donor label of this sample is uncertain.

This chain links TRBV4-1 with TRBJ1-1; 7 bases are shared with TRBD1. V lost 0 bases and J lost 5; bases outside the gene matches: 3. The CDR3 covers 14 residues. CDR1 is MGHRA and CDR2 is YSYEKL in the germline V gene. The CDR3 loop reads CASSQEDRVTEAFF. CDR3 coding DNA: TGCGCCAGCAGCCAAGAAGACAGGGTGACTGAAGCTTTCTTT.

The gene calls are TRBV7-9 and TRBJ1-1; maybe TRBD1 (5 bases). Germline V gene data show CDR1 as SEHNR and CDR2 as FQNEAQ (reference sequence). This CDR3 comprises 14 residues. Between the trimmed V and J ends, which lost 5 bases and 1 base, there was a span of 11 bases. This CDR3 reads CASSQYGGNTEAFF. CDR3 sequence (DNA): TGTGCCAGCAGCCAATACGGGGGGAACACTGAAGCTTTCTTT.

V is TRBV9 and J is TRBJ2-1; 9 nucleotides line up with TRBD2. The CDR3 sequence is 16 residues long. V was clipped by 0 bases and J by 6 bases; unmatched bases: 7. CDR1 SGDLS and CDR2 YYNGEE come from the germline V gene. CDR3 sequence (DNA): TGTGCCAGCAGCGTAGAGGGACTAGCATTCTTCAATGAGCAGTTCTTC. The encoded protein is CASSVEGLAFFNEQFF.

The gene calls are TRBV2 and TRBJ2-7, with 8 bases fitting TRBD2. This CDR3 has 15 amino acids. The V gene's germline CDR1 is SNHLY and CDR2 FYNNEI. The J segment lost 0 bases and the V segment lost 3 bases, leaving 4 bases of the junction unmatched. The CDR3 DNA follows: TGTGCCAGCAGTGAGGGCAGCGGGGGCTCCTACGAGCAGTACTTC. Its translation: CASSEGSGGSYEQYF.

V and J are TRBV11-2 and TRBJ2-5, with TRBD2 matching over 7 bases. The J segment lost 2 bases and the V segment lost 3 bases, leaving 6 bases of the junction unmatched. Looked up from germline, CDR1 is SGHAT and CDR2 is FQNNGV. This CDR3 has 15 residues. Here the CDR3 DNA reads TGTGCCAGCAGCTTTTGGGGGGGTCAACAAGAGACCCAGTACTTC. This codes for CASSFWGGQQETQYF.

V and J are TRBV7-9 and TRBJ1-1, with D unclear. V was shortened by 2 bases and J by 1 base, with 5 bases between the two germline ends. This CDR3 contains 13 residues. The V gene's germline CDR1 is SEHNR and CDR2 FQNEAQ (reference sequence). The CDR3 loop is CASSLKANTEAFF. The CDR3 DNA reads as TGTGCCAGCAGCTTAAAAGCGAACACTGAAGCTTTCTTT.

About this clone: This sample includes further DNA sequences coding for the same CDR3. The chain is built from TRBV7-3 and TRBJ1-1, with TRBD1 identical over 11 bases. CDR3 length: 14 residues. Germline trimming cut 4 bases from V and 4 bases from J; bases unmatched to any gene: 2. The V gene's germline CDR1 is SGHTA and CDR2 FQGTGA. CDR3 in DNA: TGTGCCAGCAGCTCCGGGACAGGGGGCACTGAAGCTTTCTTT. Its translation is CASSSGTGGTEAFF.

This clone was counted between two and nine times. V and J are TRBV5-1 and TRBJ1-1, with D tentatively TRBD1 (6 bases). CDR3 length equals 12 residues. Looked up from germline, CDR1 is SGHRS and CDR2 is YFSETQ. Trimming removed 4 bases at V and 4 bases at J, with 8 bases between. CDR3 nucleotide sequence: TGCGCCAGCAGCAGGGGGGGCACTGAAGCTTTCTTT. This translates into CASSRGGTEAFF.

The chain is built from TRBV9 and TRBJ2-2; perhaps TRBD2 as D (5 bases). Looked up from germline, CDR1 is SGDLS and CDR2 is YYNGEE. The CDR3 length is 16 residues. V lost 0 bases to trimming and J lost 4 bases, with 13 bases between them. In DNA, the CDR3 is TGTGCCAGCAGCGTAGAGGACTTCTCAATCACCGGGGAGCTGTTTTTT. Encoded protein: CASSVEDFSITGELFF.

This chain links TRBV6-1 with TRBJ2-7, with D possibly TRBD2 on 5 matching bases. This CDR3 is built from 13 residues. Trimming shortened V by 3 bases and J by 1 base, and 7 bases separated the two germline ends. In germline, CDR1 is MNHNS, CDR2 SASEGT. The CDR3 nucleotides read TGTGCCAGCAGTGAGAGGGTTTCCTACGAGCAGTACTTC. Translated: CASSERVSYEQYF.

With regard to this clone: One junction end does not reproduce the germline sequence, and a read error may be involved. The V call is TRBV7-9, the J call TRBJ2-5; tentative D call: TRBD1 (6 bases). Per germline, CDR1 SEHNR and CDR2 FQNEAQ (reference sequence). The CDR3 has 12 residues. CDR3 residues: CASSFSPGASNF. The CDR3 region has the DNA TGTGCCAGCAGCTTCTCCCCAGGGGCCTCCAACTTC. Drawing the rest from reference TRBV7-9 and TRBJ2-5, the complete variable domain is DTGVSQNPRHKITKRGQNVTFRCDPISEHNRLYWYRQTLGQGPEFLTYFQNEAQLEKSRLLSDRFSAERPKGSFSTLEIQRTEQGDSAMYLCASSFSPGASNFGPGTRLLVL.

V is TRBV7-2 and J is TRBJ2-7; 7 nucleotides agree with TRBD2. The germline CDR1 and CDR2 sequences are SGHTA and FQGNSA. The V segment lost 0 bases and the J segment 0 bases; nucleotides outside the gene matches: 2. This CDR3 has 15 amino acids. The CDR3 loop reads CASSLAGGISYEQYF. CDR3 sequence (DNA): TGTGCCAGCAGCTTAGCCGGGGGGATCTCCTACGAGCAGTACTTC.

The DNA of the CDR3 is TGTGCCAGCAGACAGAACTATGGCTACACCTTC. Its translation is CASRQNYGYTF. V and J are TRBV28 and TRBJ1-2; no firm D call. The V end was cut by 6 bases, the J end by 2 bases, with 4 bases between. Germline V gene data show CDR1 as MDHEN and CDR2 as SYDVKM. The CDR3 has 11 amino acids.

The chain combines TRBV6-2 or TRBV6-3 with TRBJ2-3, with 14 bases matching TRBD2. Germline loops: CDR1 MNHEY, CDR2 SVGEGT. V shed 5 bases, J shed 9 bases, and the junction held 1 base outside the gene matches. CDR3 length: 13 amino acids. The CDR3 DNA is TGTGCCAGCAGTAGGACTAGCGGGAGGACGCAGTATTTT. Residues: CASSRTSGRTQYF.

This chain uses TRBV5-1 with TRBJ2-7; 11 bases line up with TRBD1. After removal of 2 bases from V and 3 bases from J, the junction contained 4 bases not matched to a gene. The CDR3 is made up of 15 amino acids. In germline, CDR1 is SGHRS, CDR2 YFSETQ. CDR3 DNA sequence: TGCGCCAGCAGCTTAGGGACAGGGGGTAGCTACGAGCAGTACTTC. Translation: CASSLGTGGSYEQYF.

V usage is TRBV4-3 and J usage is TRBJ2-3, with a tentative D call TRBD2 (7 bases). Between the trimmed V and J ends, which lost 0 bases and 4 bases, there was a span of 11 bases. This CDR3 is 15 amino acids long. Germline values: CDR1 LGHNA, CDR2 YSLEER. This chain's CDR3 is CASSQDAGASDTQYF. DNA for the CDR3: TGCGCCAGCAGCCAAGATGCGGGGGCCTCAGATACGCAGTATTTT.

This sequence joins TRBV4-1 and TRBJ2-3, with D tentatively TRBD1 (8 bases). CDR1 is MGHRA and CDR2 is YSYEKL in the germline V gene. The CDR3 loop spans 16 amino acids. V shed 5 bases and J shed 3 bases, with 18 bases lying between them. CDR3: CASSNRQGRETDTQYF. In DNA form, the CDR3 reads TGCGCCAGCAGCAACAGACAGGGGAGGGAGACAGATACGCAGTATTTT.

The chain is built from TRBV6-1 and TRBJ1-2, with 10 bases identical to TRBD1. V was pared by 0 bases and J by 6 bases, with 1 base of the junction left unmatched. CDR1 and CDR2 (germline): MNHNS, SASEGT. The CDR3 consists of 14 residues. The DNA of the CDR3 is TGTGCCAGCAGTGAAGCGGACAGGGGGAATGGCTACACCTTC. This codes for CASSEADRGNGYTF.

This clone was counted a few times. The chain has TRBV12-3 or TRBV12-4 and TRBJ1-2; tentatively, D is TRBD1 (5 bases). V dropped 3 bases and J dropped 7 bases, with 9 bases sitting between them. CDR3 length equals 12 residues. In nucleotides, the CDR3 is TGTGCCAGCAGTTTTTCGGGGGGTGGCTACACCTTC. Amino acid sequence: CASSFSGGGYTF.

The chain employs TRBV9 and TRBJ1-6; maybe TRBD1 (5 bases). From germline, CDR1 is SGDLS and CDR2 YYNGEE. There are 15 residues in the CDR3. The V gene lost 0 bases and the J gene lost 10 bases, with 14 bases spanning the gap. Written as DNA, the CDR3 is TGTGCCAGCAGCGTAGAATCTGGGGGGTACTCACCCCTCCACTTT. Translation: CASSVESGGYSPLHF. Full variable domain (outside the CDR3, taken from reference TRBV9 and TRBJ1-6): DSGVTQTPKHLITATGQRVTLRCSPRSGDLSVYWYQQSLDQGLQFLIQYYNGEERAKGNILERFSAQQFPDLHSELNLSSLELGDSALYFCASSVESGGYSPLHFGNGTRLTVT.

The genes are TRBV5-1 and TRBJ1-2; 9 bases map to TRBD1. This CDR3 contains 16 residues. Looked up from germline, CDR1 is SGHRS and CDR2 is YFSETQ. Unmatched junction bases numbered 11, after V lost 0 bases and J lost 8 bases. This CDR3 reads CASSLATRGQGGGYTF. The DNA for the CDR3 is TGCGCCAGCAGCTTGGCCACTCGGGGACAGGGCGGGGGCTACACCTTC.

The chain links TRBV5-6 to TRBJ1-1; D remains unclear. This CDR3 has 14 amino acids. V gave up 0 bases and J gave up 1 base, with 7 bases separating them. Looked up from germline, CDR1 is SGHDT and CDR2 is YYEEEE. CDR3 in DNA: TGTGCCAGCAGCTTGGTGGGGAGGAACACTGAAGCTTTCTTT. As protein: CASSLVGRNTEAFF.

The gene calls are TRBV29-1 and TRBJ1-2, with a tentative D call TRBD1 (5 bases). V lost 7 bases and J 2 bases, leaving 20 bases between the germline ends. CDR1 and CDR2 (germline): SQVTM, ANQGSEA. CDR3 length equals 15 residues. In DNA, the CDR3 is TGCAGCGCTTTACCAGTCAGGGCAGTCAACTATGGCTACACCTTC. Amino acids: CSALPVRAVNYGYTF.

CDR3 amino acids: CASSSKNQPQHF. The DNA for the CDR3 is TGTGCCAGCAGTTCTAAGAATCAGCCCCAGCATTTT. The chain carries TRBV6-5 and TRBJ1-5, with D hard to call. Germline V gene lookup returns CDR1 MNHEY and CDR2 SVGAGI. V was trimmed by 4 bases and J by 4 bases, leaving 5 bases between them. The CDR3 length is 12 residues.

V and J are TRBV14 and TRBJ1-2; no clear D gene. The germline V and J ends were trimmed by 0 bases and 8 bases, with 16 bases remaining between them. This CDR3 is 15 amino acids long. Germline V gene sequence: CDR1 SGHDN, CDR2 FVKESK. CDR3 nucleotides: TGTGCCAGCAGCCAAGATCGGGCGGGCCTACGGGGCTACACCTTC. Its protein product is CASSQDRAGLRGYTF.

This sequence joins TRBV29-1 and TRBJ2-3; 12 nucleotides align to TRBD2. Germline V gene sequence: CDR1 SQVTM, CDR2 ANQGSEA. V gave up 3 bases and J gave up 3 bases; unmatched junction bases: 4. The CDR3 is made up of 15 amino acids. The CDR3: CSVDSTSGGTDTQYF. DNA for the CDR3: TGCAGCGTTGACTCAACTAGCGGGGGGACAGATACGCAGTATTTT.